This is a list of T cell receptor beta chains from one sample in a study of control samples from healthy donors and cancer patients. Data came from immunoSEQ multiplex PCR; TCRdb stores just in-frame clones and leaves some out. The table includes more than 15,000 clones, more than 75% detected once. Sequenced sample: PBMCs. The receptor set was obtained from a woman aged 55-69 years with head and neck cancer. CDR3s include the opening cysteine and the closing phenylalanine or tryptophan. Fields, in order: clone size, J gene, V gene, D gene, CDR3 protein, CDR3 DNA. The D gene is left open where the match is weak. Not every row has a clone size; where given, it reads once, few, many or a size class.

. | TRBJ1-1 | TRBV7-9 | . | CASSLLAGKSTEAFF | TGTGCCAGCAGCTTATTGGCCGGGAAGAGCACTGAAGCTTTCTTT
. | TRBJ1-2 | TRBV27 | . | CASRDIGGTYGYTF | TGTGCCAGCAGAGATATAGGGGGGACCTATGGCTACACCTTC
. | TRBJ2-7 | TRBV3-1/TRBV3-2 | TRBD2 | CASSQGGTSGSYEQYF | TGTGCCAGCAGCCAAGGCGGGACTAGCGGATCCTACGAGCAGTACTTC
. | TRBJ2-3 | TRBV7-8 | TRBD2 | CASRWTSGLYTDTQYF | TGTGCCAGCAGGTGGACTAGCGGGCTTTACACAGATACGCAGTATTTT
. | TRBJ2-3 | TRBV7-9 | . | CASSLRVGGSPDTQYF | TGTGCCAGCAGCTTAAGGGTGGGAGGTTCCCCGGATACGCAGTATTTT
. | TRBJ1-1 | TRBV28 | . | CASSIVENTEAFF | TGTGCCAGCAGTATCGTAGAGAACACTGAAGCTTTCTTT
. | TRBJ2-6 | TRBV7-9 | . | CAGSLIIYHDKSRANVLTF | TGTGCCGGCAGCCTTATCATATACCATGACAAAAGTCGGGCCAACGTCCTGACTTTC
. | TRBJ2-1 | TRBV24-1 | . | CATRGIDNEQFF | TGTGCCACCAGAGGGATCGACAATGAGCAGTTCTTC
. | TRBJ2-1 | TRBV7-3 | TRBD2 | CASSSVGGYNEQFF | TGTGCCAGCAGTTCTGTGGGGGGGTACAATGAGCAGTTCTTC
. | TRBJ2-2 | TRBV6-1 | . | CASSDRDLLTGELFF | TGTGCCAGCAGTGACCGGGACCTACTAACCGGGGAGCTGTTTTTT
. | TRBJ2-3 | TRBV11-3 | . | CASSFAGVPDTQYF | TGTGCCAGCAGCTTCGCAGGAGTCCCAGATACGCAGTATTTT
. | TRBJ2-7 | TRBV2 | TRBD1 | CASSRTGGNYEQYF | TGTGCCAGCAGCCGGACAGGGGGGAACTACGAGCAGTACTTC
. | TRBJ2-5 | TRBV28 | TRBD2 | CASGLAALGGETQYF | TGTGCCAGCGGACTAGCGGCCCTAGGGGGGGAGACCCAGTACTTC
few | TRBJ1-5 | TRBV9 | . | CASSVGENHQPQHF | TGTGCCAGCAGCGTGGGGGAGAATCATCAGCCCCAGCATTTT
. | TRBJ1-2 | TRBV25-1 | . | CASSESGSYGYTF | TGTGCCAGCAGTGAATCGGGCAGCTATGGCTACACCTTC
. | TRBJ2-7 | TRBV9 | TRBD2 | CASSPTAGVLSYEQYF | TGTGCCAGCAGCCCGACAGCGGGAGTTCTATCCTACGAGCAGTACTTC
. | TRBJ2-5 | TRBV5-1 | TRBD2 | CASSTREGVKTQYF | TGCGCCAGCAGCACGAGGGAGGGTGTGAAGACCCAGTACTTC
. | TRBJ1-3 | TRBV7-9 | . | CASSPLTASADTIYF | TGTGCCAGCAGCCCGCTGACGGCCTCTGCGGACACCATATATTTT
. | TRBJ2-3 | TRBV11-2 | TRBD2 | CASSADRGGFRTDTQYF | TGTGCCAGCAGCGCGGACCGGGGGGGCTTTCGCACAGATACGCAGTATTTT
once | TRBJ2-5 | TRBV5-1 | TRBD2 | CASSPGALAGGGETQYF | TGCGCCAGCAGCCCCGGGGCACTAGCGGGAGGAGGGGAGACCCAGTACTTC
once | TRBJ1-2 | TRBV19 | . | CASSRSGDGYTF | TGTGCCAGTAGTAGGTCCGGGGATGGCTACACCTTC
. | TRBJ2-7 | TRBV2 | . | CASSVDRREQYF | TGTGCCAGCAGTGTCGACAGGAGAGAGCAGTACTTC
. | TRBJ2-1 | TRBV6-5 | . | CASSSTSGSYNEQFF | TGTGCCAGTTCTTCGACTAGTGGCTCTTACAATGAGCAGTTCTTC
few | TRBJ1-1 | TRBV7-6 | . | CASSLASALNTEAFF | TGTGCCAGCAGCTTAGCATCAGCCTTGAACACTGAAGCTTTCTTT
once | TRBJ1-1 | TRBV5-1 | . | CASSLRETGNTEAFF | TGCGCCAGCAGCTTGCGTGAGACAGGGAACACTGAAGCTTTCTTT
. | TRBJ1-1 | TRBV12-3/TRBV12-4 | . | CASRTGTEGKAFF | TGTGCCAGCAGAACCGGGACGGAGGGAAAAGCTTTCTTT
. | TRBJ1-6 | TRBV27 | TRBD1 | CASSYHRTGFYSPLHF | TGTGCCAGCAGTTACCACCGGACAGGGTTTTATTCACCCCTCCACTTT
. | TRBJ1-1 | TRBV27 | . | CASSLVSGVNTEAFF | TGTGCCAGCAGTTTAGTGAGTGGAGTGAACACTGAAGCTTTCTTT
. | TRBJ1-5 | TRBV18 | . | CASSPRSENQPQHF | TGTGCCAGCTCACCACGTTCAGAGAATCAGCCCCAGCATTTT
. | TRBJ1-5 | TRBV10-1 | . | CASSRDSNQPQHF | TGCGCCAGCAGCCGGGACAGCAATCAGCCCCAGCATTTT
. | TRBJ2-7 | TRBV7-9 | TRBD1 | CASSGPYWTGGYEQYF | TGTGCCAGCAGCGGGCCTTACTGGACAGGGGGCTACGAGCAGTACTTC
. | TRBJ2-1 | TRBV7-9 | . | CASSLFVTITGTDYNEQFF | TGTGCCAGCAGCTTATTTGTGACTATTACCGGGACTGACTACAATGAGCAGTTCTTC
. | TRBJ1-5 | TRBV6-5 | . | CASSFTVKQPQHF | TGTGCCAGCAGTTTTACCGTAAAACAGCCCCAGCATTTT
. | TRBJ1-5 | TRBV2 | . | CASSVFRGNQPQHF | TGTGCCAGCAGTGTTTTCAGGGGCAATCAGCCCCAGCATTTT
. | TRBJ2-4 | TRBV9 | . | CASSSSPQLANIQYF | TGTGCCAGCAGCTCCTCCCCGCAGTTGGCGAACATTCAGTACTTC
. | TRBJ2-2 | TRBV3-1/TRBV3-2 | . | CASSQGGYTGELFF | TGTGCCAGCAGCCAAGGAGGCTACACCGGGGAGCTGTTTTTT
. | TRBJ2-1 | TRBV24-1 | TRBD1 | CATSVRPGQEQFF | TGTGCCACCAGTGTTCGTCCGGGACAGGAGCAGTTCTTC
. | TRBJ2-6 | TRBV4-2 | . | CASMYSSGANVLTF | TGTGCCAGCATGTATAGCTCTGGGGCCAACGTCCTGACTTTC
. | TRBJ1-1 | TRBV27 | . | CASRTANTEAFF | TGTGCCAGCAGGACAGCCAACACTGAAGCTTTCTTT
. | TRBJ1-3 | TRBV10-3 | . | CAISGPGQVASGNTIYF | TGTGCCATCAGTGGGCCCGGGCAGGTCGCGTCTGGAAACACCATATATTTT
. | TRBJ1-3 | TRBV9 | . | CASSVGGGNTIYF | TGTGCCAGCAGCGTAGGTGGCGGAAACACCATATATTTT